A single sample gave rise to the 11 T cell receptor beta chains below, sequenced in a study of T cells in tuberculosis listed by TCRdb under 2018. Explained via the paper, the time point label denotes: new active TB diagnosis, blood taken before or within 7 days of starting treatment. The library was produced with the immunoSEQ multiplex PCR assay. TCRdb's version of the immuneACCESS table is confined to in-frame rearrangements and falls short of the full clone set. An unresolved V gene accounts for under half of the shortfall where checked; the remainder is of unknown origin. This sample comprises 25,000 to 35,000 clones, 92% of them detected only once. The ten largest clones represent 6.8% of the sample. Sequencing used PBMCs, obtained at tuberculosis diagnosis. These receptors all come from an adult with tuberculosis.

This clone was seen once. CDR3 coding DNA: TGTGCCAGCAGTTTATTGGGGGCCGAGCAGTACTTC. Translated: CASSLLGAEQYF. The chain carries TRBV27 and TRBJ2-7; possible D gene TRBD1, 6 bases. Germline values: CDR1 MNHEY, CDR2 SMNVEV (reference sequence). V lost 1 base and J 6 bases, leaving 7 bases between the germline ends. The CDR3 spans 12 residues.

This chain uses TRBV15 with TRBJ2-1, with 14 bases matching TRBD2. The CDR3 runs 17 residues. The junction had 7 bases not matched to a gene; V was cut back by 1 base and J by 8 bases. Germline V gives CDR1 LNHNV, CDR2 YYDKDF (reference sequence). Here the CDR3 reads CATSRGLAGGPMDEQFF. The CDR3 coding sequence is TGTGCCACCAGCAGAGGACTAGCGGGGGGGCCTATGGATGAGCAGTTCTTC.

V gene TRBV30 combines with J gene TRBJ1-5; maybe TRBD1 (6 bases). The CDR3 loop spans 13 amino acids. Germline loops: CDR1 GTSNPN, CDR2 SVGIG (reference sequence). V shed 0 bases and J shed 4 bases, with 7 bases lying between them. The CDR3 coding sequence is TGTGCCTGGAGTGTTCAGGGGAATCAGCCCCAGCATTTT. It yields the protein CAWSVQGNQPQHF. Full variable domain (remainder filled in from reference TRBV30 and TRBJ1-5): SQTIHQWPATLVQPVGSPLSLECTVEGTSNPNLYWYRQAAGRGLQLLFYSVGIGQISSEVPQNLSASRPQDRQFILSSKKLLLSDSGFYLCAWSVQGNQPQHFGDGTRLSIL.

The count of this clone is one. The chain combines TRBV5-1 with TRBJ2-7; TRBD1 might be the D (5 bases). The CDR3 is made up of 13 amino acids. Germline-derived CDR1 and CDR2 are SGHRS and YFSETQ. V lost 2 bases, J lost 3 bases, and 9 bases lay in between. CDR3 residues: CASSLTGNYEQYF. The CDR3 bases are TGCGCCAGCAGCTTAACAGGAAACTACGAGCAGTACTTC.

This clone was seen a single time. The V gene is TRBV9, the J gene TRBJ1-2, with TRBD1 matching over 11 bases. Germline V CDR1 and CDR2: SGDLS, YYNGEE. The CDR3 runs 15 residues. The J segment lost 8 bases and the V segment lost 3 bases, leaving 9 bases of the junction unmatched. CDR3 in DNA: TGTGCCAGCAGCGGGAGGACGGGACAGGGGGTAGGCTACACCTTC. It translates to CASSGRTGQGVGYTF.

This rearrangement joins TRBV5-6 to TRBJ1-1, with 7 bases lining up with TRBD1. Germline values: CDR1 SGHDT, CDR2 YYEEEE. This CDR3 is built from 18 residues. V trimming: 2 bases; J trimming: 10 bases; junction bases outside the gene matches: 23. This chain's CDR3 is CASSFGFDRAGIRGGAFF. The CDR3 nucleotides read TGTGCCAGCAGCTTTGGGTTTGACAGGGCCGGAATACGGGGCGGAGCTTTCTTT.

This chain uses TRBV6-5 with TRBJ1-5; D gene unclear. Per the germline V gene, CDR1 is MNHEY and CDR2 is SVGAGI. Trimming took 4 bases from V and 6 from J, leaving 13 bases between them. CDR3 size: 14 residues. CDR3 sequence reads: CASSLAFSVQPQHF. The CDR3 nucleotides are TGTGCCAGCAGTTTGGCCTTCAGTGTTCAGCCCCAGCATTTT.

The chain combines TRBV5-1 with TRBJ1-1, with TRBD1 matching 7 bases. The germline V gene has CDR1 SGHRS and CDR2 YFSETQ. The CDR3 loop spans 18 amino acids. Unmatched junction bases numbered 16, after V lost 2 bases and J lost 3 bases. The DNA of the CDR3 is TGCGCCAGCAGCTTCCTTTCTATGGGACAGCCTGTGGACACTGAAGCTTTCTTT. This sequence encodes CASSFLSMGQPVDTEAFF.

The gene calls are TRBV2 and TRBJ1-2; D gene ambiguous. Germline CDR1 reads SNHLY; CDR2 reads FYNNEI. The length of the CDR3 is 14 residues. The V gene lost 9 bases and the J gene lost 0 bases, with 14 bases spanning the gap. The CDR3 coding sequence is TGTGCCAGTTCTCAGGCGATCGCTAACTATGGCTACACCTTC. It yields the protein CASSQAIANYGYTF.

The genes are TRBV19 and TRBJ1-4; weak D call: TRBD1 (5 bases). Germline V gene lookup returns CDR1 LNHDA and CDR2 SQIVND (reference sequence). The CDR3 contains 14 residues. Trimming took off 4 bases at V and 8 bases at J, with 14 bases between the two ends. This CDR3 reads CASSTAGMAEKLFF. The DNA for the CDR3 is TGTGCCAGTAGTACCGCAGGGATGGCGGAAAAACTGTTTTTT. The full variable domain, completed using reference TRBV19 and TRBJ1-4, is DGGITQSPKYLFRKEGQNVTLSCEQNLNHDAMYWYRQDPGQGLRLIYYSQIVNDFQKGDIAEGYSVSREKKESFPLTVTSAQKNPTAFYLCASSTAGMAEKLFFGSGTQLSVL.

This chain joins TRBV13 and TRBJ1-1, with D possibly being TRBD1 (6 bases). The CDR3 has 15 residues. Per germline, CDR1 PRHDT and CDR2 FYEKMQ (reference sequence). The V and J ends lost 5 bases and 4 bases respectively, with 17 bases between them. CDR3 protein: CASSRDNQVGTEAFF. CDR3 nucleotides: TGTGCCAGCAGCCGGGACAACCAAGTGGGCACTGAAGCTTTCTTT.